Below, one TCR beta chain is given with its context. Antigen: not known. The data derive from a study of T-cell reconstitution after alpha-beta-depleted transplantation in children. For TCRbeta, the library was prepared with unique molecular identifiers. TCRdb used MiXCR to reprocess the PCR reads, holding one entry per CDR3 protein. Counted here are about 490,000 distinct CDR3 sequences, about 10% occurring once; the ten biggest clones make up 2% to 2.5%. J was trimmed by 12 bases and V by 5 bases; bases with no gene match: 4. CDR3 length: 11 residues. Germline loops: CDR1 SGHKS, CDR2 YYEKEE (reference sequence). Study-wide results and limits: Reportedly, roughly two months post-transplant, alpha-beta T cells arose from several hundred expanded graft clones. Diversity and T-cell counts at one year after transplant derived mostly from new T cells.

This TCR was recovered from a child under 10 years old with inherited bone marrow failure, due to receive a stem cell transplant. The gene calls are TRBV5-5 and TRBJ2-1, with 8 nucleotides matching TRBD2. The sample in question was PBMCs, obtained before TCRalphabeta/CD19-depleted stem cell transplant. This CDR3 reads CASREGLAQFF. The CDR3 region has the DNA TGTGCCAGCAGGGAAGGACTAGCGCAGTTCTTC. Using reference TRBV5-5 and TRBJ2-1 for the parts outside the CDR3, the full variable domain is DAGVTQSPTHLIKTRGQQVTLRCSPISGHKSVSWYQQVLGQGPQFIFQYYEKEERGRGNFPDRFSARQFPNYSSELNVNALLLGDSALYLCASREGLAQFFGPGTRLTVL.